This entry concerns a single TCR beta chain. This clonotype was found many times. Its antigen is unknown. Per-base qualities were not stored, and no clone one base away is much larger. The data were obtained in a study of T cells after yellow fever vaccination (dated by TCRdb to between 2017 and 2020). Concerning the study at large: The SMART-Seq v4 Ultra Low Input RNA kit was used to prepare libraries from fractions with low cell numbers. Two healthy male donors, one aged 18 to 29 and one aged 30 to 40 years, were included in the cohort. Blood was drawn at multiple timepoints before and after primary and secondary immunization, with bulk PBMC replicates and cell subsets isolated. Bulk TCR alpha and beta repertoires were sequenced longitudinally to track T-cell clones before and after primary and booster YFV17D yellow fever vaccination.

General conclusions and limits of the study: Most clones expanded after primary vaccination were re-detected after the booster (around 96% of CD4 and around 88% of CD8), suggesting broad memory maintenance. Because the study included only a couple of donors, the extent to which the findings can be generalized is limited. Compared with the primary T-cell response, the secondary T-cell response was faster but weaker, reaching its peak on day 5 rather than on day 15. Because abundant contaminating clonotypes from the bulk population could be contained in FACS-sorted repertoires, computational filtering was required. A small fraction of clonotypes appeared in both the CD4 and CD8 compartments, likely as a result of convergent recombination.

The meaning of the sample's treatment or condition label: live attenuated yellow fever vaccine strain. At every blood-draw timepoint, two biological replicates of bulk PBMCs were collected. A standard Ficoll-Paque protocol was used to isolate PBMCs from peripheral blood. TriZol was used to extract RNA from bulk PBMCs, CD4 and CD8 fractions, and dextramer-positive and dextramer-negative fractions. TCR cDNA was synthesized by 5'RACE template switching, which introduced a universal primer site and unique molecular identifiers. cDNA synthesis was primed from both the TCR alpha and TCR beta constant segments. Library amplification involved two PCR steps, and the second step added sample barcodes and sequencing adapters. Sequencing of libraries was done on Illumina HiSeq 2500 (2x100 bp) or NovaSeq (2x150 bp). In the paper's pipeline: Reads were demultiplexed and collapsed into UMI consensus sequences with MIGEC, and V(D)J alignment was performed with MiXCR. Clonotypes responding to the vaccine were identified with edgeR on replicate PBMC samples, with the criteria of FDR below 0.01 and a log2 fold change above 5 up to day 15. Each bulk clonotype was labeled CD4 or CD8 based on which sequenced repertoire, CD4 or CD8, contained the clonotype at higher abundance. Clones were called with MiXCR by TCRdb after fastp trimmed the public reads at Q25, and only in-frame beta chains were retained. Entries are consolidated by CDR3 protein sequence, retaining the most common genes and DNA. These V and J calls originate from TCRdb's pipeline instead of the authors' own analysis. This sample comprises 350,000 to 450,000 distinct CDR3 sequences, under 7.5% of them detected only once. Together, the top ten hold 15% of the sample.

This receptor was identified in a man in his thirties or forties who received the YFV17D yellow fever vaccine. This specimen was PBMCs, taken 5 days after the yellow fever booster vaccination.

The sequenced DNA is TGCAGCGTTCCCCACTCTCCGTGGACCAATGAGCAGTTCTTC. This sequence encodes CSVPHSPWTNEQFF. This sequence uses TRBV20-1 and TRBJ2-1; no D segment can be confidently identified. CDR3 length: 14 amino acids, cysteine to phenylalanine. Kept here is only the CDR3 DNA, which spans 42 bases and is read in frame from base 1. CDR1 and CDR2 were assigned from the germline V gene (reference sequence) as DFQATT and SNEGSKA.